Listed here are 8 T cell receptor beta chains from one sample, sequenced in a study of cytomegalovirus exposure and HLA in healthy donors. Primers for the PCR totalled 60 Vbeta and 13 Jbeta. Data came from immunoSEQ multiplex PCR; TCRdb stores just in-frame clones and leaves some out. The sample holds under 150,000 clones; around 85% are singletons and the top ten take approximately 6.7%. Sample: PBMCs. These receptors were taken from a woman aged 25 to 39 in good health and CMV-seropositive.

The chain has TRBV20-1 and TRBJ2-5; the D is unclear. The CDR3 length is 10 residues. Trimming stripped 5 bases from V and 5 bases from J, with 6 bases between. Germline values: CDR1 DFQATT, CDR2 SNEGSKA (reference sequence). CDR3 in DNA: TGCAGTGCTTCAGTGGAGACCCAGTACTTC. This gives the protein CSASVETQYF.

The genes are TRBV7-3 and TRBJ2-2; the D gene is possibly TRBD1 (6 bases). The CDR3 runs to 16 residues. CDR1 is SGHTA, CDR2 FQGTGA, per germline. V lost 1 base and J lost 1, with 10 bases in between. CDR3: CASSLKSTGNTGELFF. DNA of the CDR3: TGTGCCAGCAGCTTAAAATCGACAGGGAACACCGGGGAGCTGTTTTTT.

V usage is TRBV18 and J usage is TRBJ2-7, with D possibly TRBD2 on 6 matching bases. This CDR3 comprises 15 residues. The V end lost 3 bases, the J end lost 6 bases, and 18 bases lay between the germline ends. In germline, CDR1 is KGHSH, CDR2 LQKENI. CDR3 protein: CASSPSQGGLGEQYF. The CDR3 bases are TGTGCCAGCTCACCGAGTCAGGGAGGTTTAGGCGAGCAGTACTTC. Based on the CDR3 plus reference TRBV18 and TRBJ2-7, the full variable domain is NAGVMQNPRHLVRRRGQEARLRCSPMKGHSHVYWYRQLPEEGLKFMVYLQKENIIDESGMPKERFSAEFPKEGPSILRIQQVVRGDSAAYFCASSPSQGGLGEQYFGPGTRLTVT.

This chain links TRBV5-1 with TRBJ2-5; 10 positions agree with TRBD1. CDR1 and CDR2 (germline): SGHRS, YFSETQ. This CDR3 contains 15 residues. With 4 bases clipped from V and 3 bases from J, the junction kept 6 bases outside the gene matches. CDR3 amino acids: CASSPLGTGEETQYF. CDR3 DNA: TGCGCCAGCAGCCCACTAGGGACAGGGGAAGAGACCCAGTACTTC.

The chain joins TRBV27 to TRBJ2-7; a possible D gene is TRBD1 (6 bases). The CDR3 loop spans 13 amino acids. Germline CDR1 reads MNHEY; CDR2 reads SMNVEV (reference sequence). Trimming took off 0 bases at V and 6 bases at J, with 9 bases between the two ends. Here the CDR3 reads CASSLSGQAEQYF. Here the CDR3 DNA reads TGTGCCAGCAGTTTATCGGGACAAGCCGAGCAGTACTTC.

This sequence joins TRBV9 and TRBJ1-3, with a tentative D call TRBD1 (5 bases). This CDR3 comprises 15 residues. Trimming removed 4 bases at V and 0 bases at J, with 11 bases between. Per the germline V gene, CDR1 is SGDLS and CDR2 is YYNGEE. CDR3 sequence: CASSSQGNSGNTIYF. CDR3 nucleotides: TGTGCCAGCAGCTCCCAGGGAAACTCTGGAAACACCATATATTTT.

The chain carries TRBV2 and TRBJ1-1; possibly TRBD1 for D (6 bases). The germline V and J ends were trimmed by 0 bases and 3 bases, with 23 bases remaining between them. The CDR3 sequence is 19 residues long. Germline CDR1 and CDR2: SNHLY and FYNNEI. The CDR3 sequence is CASSEARWGRGSRDTEAFF. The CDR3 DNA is TGTGCCAGCAGTGAAGCGCGTTGGGGCAGGGGAAGTAGGGACACTGAAGCTTTCTTT.

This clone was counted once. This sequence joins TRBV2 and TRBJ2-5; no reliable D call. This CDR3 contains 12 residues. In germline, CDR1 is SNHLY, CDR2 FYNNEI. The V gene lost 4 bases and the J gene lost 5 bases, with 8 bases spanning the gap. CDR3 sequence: CASSVVSETQYF. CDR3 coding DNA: TGTGCCAGCAGTGTAGTTAGTGAGACCCAGTACTTC.